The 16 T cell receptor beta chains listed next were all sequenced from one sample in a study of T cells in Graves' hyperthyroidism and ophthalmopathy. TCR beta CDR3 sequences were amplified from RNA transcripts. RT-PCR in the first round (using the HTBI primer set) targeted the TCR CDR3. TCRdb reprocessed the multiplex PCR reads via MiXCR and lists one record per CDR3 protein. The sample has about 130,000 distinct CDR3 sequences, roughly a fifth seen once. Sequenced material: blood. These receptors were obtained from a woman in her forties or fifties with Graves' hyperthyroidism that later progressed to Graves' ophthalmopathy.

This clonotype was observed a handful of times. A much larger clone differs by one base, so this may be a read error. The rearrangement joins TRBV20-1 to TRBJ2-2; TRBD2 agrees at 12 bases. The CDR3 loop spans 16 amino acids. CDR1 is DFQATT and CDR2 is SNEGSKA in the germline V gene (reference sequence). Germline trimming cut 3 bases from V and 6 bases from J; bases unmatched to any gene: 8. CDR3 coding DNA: TGCAGTGCTAGGGAACTAGCGGGAGGCGGGGCCGGGGAGCTGTTTTTT. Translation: CSARELAGGGAGELFF.

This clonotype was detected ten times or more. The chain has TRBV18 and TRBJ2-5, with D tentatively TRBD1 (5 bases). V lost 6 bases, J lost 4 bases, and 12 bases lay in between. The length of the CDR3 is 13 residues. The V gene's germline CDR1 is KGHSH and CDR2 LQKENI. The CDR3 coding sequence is TGTGCCAGCTCTCGACAGCAGGGAGAGACCCAGTACTTC. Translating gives CASSRQQGETQYF.

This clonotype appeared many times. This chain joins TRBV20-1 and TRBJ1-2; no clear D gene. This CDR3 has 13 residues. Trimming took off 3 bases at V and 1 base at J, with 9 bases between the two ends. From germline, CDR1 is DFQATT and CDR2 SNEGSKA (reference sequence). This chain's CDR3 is CSASFPSNYGYTF. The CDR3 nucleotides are TGCAGTGCTAGTTTCCCGAGTAACTATGGCTACACCTTC.

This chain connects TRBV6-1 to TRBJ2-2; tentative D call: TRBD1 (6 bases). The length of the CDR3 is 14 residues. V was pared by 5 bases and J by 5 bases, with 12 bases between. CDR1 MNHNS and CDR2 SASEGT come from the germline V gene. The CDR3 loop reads CASSPSQGTGELFF. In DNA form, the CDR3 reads TGTGCCAGCAGTCCATCACAGGGAACCGGGGAGCTGTTTTTT.

CDR3 residues: CASSSDNEQFF. The CDR3 DNA sequence: TGTGCCAGCAGCTCGGACAATGAGCAGTTCTTC. The V gene is TRBV7-2, the J gene TRBJ2-1; D uncertain. The CDR3 consists of 11 residues. Germline lookup yields CDR1 SGHTA and CDR2 FQGNSA. The V end lost 4 bases, the J end lost 5 bases, and 3 bases lay between the germline ends.

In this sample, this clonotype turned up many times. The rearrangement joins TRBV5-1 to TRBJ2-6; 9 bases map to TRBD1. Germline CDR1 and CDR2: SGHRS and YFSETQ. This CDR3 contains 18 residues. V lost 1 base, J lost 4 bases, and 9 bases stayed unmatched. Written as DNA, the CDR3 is TGCGCCAGCAGCTTGTCCTCGGGACAGGGTGCCGGGGCCAACGTCCTGACTTTC. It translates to CASSLSSGQGAGANVLTF.

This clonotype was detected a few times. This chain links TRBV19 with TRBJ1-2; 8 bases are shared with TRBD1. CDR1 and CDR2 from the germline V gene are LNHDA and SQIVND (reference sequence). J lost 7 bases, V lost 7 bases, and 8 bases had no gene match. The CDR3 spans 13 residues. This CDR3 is CASTDRGISGYTF. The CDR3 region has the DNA TGTGCCAGTACTGACAGGGGAATTTCTGGCTACACCTTC.

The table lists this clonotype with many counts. CDR3 amino acids: CASSPNRGQGNIQYF. As DNA, the CDR3 is TGTGCCAGCAGCCCTAACAGGGGGCAAGGGAACATTCAGTACTTC. The chain combines TRBV14 with TRBJ2-4, with 9 bases aligning to TRBD1. The trim removed 4 bases at V and 7 bases at J, leaving 8 bases unmatched. The CDR3 totals 15 residues. The germline CDR1 and CDR2 sequences are SGHDN and FVKESK.

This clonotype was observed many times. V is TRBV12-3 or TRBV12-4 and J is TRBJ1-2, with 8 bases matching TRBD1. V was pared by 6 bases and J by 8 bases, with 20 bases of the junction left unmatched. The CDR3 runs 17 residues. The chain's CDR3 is CASRSRGRDRRLVGYTF. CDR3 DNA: TGTGCCAGCAGATCCAGGGGTCGGGACAGGCGATTAGTCGGCTACACCTTC.

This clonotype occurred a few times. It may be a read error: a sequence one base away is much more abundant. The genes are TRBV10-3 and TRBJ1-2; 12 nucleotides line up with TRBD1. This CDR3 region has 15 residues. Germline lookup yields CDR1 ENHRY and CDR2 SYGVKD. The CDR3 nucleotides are TGTGCCATCAGTCCCGGGACAGGGGGCGACTATGACTACACCTTC. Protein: CAISPGTGGDYDYTF.

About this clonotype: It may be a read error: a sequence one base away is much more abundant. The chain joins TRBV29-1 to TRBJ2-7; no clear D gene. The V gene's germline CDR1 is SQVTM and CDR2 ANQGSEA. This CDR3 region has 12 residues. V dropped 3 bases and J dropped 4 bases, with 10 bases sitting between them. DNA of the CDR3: TGCAGCGTTGAGATCGCCGGATACGAGCAGTACTTC. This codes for CSVEIAGYEQYF.

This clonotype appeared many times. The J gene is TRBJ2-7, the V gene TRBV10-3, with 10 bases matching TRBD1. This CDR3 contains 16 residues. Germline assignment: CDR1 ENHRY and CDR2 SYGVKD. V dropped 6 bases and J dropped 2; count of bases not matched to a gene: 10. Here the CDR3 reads CAISRGGDRGTYEQYF. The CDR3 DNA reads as TGTGCCATCAGCCGGGGGGGGGACAGGGGTACCTACGAGCAGTACTTC.

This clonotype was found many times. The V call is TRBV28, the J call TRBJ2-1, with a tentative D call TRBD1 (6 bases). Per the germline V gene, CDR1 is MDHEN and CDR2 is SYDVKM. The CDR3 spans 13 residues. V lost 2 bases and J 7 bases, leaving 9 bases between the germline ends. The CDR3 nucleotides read TGTGCCAGCAGTTTAAACAGGGCGAATGAGCAGTTCTTC. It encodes CASSLNRANEQFF.

CDR3 DNA: TGTGCCAGCAGTTTAATAAGGGGGCAGGGGCCCGGGGAGCTGTTTTTT. It is translated as CASSLIRGQGPGELFF. The genes are TRBV28 and TRBJ2-2, with TRBD1 matching over 7 bases. J gave up 6 bases and V 2 bases, and 9 bases lay outside the gene matches. The germline V gene has CDR1 MDHEN and CDR2 SYDVKM. This CDR3 spans 16 amino acids.

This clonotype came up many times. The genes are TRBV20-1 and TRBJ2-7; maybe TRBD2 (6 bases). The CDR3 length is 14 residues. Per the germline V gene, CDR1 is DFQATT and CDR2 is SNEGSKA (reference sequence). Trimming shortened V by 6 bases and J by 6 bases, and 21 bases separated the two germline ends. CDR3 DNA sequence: TGCAGTGCCAGCCGGGACTCCTTTGGAGCCGAGCAGTACTTC. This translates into CSASRDSFGAEQYF.

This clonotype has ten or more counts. CDR3 amino acids: CASNSRGGNQPQHF. CDR3 coding DNA: TGTGCCAGTAATTCCAGGGGAGGCAATCAGCCCCAGCATTTT. The genes are TRBV19 and TRBJ1-5; TRBD1 might be the D (6 bases). The CDR3 has 14 amino acids. V was clipped by 7 bases and J by 2 bases, with 12 bases between them. CDR1 LNHDA and CDR2 SQIVND come from the germline V gene (reference sequence).